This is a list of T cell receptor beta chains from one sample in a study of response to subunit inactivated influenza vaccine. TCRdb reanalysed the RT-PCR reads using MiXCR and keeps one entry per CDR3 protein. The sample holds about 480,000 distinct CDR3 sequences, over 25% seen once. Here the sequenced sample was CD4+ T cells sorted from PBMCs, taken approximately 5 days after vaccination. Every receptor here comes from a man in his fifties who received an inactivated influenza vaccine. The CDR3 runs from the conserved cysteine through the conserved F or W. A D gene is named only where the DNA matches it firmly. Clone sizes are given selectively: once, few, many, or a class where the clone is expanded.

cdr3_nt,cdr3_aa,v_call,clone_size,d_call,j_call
TGCAGCGTTGTTGGACGGAGAGCTTTCTTT,CSVVGRRAFF,TRBV29-1,NA,NA,TRBJ1-1
TGTGCCAGCAGTTTTTCAGTGTGGGACAGGGGACACAATGAGCAGTTCTTC,CASSFSVWDRGHNEQFF,TRBV12-3/TRBV12-4,NA,TRBD1,TRBJ2-1
TGTGCCATCAGTGAACGACAGGTACTAACCTACGAGCAGTACTTC,CAISERQVLTYEQYF,TRBV10-3,few,NA,TRBJ2-7
TGTGCCATCAGTGACAACAATGCCAACTCTGGAAACACCATATATTTT,CAISDNNANSGNTIYF,TRBV10-3,once,NA,TRBJ1-3
TGTGCCAGCAGTCAAAACAAAGCAGATACGCAGTATTTT,CASSQNKADTQYF,TRBV3-1,few,NA,TRBJ2-3
TGTGCCAGCAGTTATTCGGGGGGGCCAAGCACAGATACGCAGTATTTT,CASSYSGGPSTDTQYF,TRBV12-3/TRBV12-4,NA,TRBD2,TRBJ2-3
TGCGCCAGCAGCTTGGCCTCGGCAGGATTTGAAGCTTTCTTT,CASSLASAGFEAFF,TRBV5-1,few,NA,TRBJ1-1
TGTGCCAGCAGCGCAGACAGGGTGGTAGCTGAAGCTTTCTTT,CASSADRVVAEAFF,TRBV7-8,many,TRBD1,TRBJ1-1
TGTGCCAGCAGTGCCTGGGCCACCCCCTACGAGCAGTACTTC,CASSAWATPYEQYF,TRBV28,NA,NA,TRBJ2-7
TGTGCCAGCAGCGTAGACAGTCTCCGAAACCCGCACTCAGATACGCAGTATTTT,CASSVDSLRNPHSDTQYF,TRBV4-2,NA,NA,TRBJ2-3
TGTGCCAGCAACAGGACCTCACTACCGAACACAGATACGCAGTATTTT,CASNRTSLPNTDTQYF,TRBV6-1,NA,NA,TRBJ2-3
TGTGCCAGCAGTAGCCGACAGTTGAACCGGGACGGGCAGTACTTC,CASSSRQLNRDGQYF,TRBV12-3/TRBV12-4,NA,NA,TRBJ2-7
TGTGCCAGCAGCGCGGGGCCCACCGGGGAGCTGTTTTTT,CASSAGPTGELFF,TRBV7-2,NA,NA,TRBJ2-2
TGTGCCAGCAGTGAAGGCCGGCGCGGGTTCTTATGGAACACTGAAGCTTTCTTT,CASSEGRRGFLWNTEAFF,TRBV6-1,NA,NA,TRBJ1-1
TGTGCCAGCAGTTTAACAAGACTAGTATCGGGGGCCAACGTCCTGACTTTC,CASSLTRLVSGANVLTF,TRBV27,NA,NA,TRBJ2-6
TGCGCCAGCAGCCCTATGACGAGGACCGGTAATGAGCAGTTCTTC,CASSPMTRTGNEQFF,TRBV5-1,NA,NA,TRBJ2-1
TGTGCCTGGAGTGGTAACAGTCAAGAGACCCAGTACTTC,CAWSGNSQETQYF,TRBV30,NA,NA,TRBJ2-5
TGTGCCAGCAGCTTGGAAGTACAGATCACAGATACGCAGTATTTT,CASSLEVQITDTQYF,TRBV5-4,NA,NA,TRBJ2-3
TGTGCCAGCAGTTGGACAGGGCAAAACATTCAGTACTTC,CASSWTGQNIQYF,TRBV5-4,NA,TRBD1,TRBJ2-4
TGTGCCAGCAGCTCGCCGGGACTAGGAGATACAGATACGCAGTATTTT,CASSSPGLGDTDTQYF,TRBV5-6,NA,TRBD2,TRBJ2-3
TGTGCCAGCAGCTTTTCTGGAGCTGGGGCCAACGTCCTGACTTTC,CASSFSGAGANVLTF,TRBV5-6,NA,NA,TRBJ2-6
TGTGCCAGCAGCTTTTCCGCGGACGGTAATGAGCAGTTCTTC,CASSFSADGNEQFF,TRBV7-8,NA,NA,TRBJ2-1
TGTGCCATCAGCCGGACAGGACCTACAGATACGCAGTATTTT,CAISRTGPTDTQYF,TRBV10-3,once,TRBD1,TRBJ2-3
TGTGCCAGCAAGGGACAGCCTAATTCACCCCTCCACTTT,CASKGQPNSPLHF,TRBV11-2,many,TRBD1,TRBJ1-6
TGCAGTGCTAGGGCCGGGAGGATGGAGACCCAGTACTTC,CSARAGRMETQYF,TRBV20-1,NA,TRBD2,TRBJ2-5
TGCAGTGCAAACAATGGACTAGCGGGATTACAGCAGTACTTC,CSANNGLAGLQQYF,TRBV20-1,NA,TRBD2,TRBJ2-7
TGCAGTGCGCTTGGGACAGGACAAGAGACCCAGTACTTC,CSALGTGQETQYF,TRBV20-1,NA,TRBD1,TRBJ2-5
TGTGCCAGCAGTTACTCGAGGGTATTGGATACGCAGTATTTT,CASSYSRVLDTQYF,TRBV6-2/TRBV6-3,few,NA,TRBJ2-3
TGTGCCAGCAGTTCCCTAGCGGGAGCCGAGGATACGCAGTATTTT,CASSSLAGAEDTQYF,TRBV28,NA,TRBD2,TRBJ2-3
TGTGCCTGGAGCTGGGGGAGCGGTAACTATGGCTACACCTTC,CAWSWGSGNYGYTF,TRBV30,NA,NA,TRBJ1-2
TGTGCCAGCAGTTTAGGTTCTCGCGGGGAGGACCCACAAGAGACCCAGTACTTC,CASSLGSRGEDPQETQYF,TRBV28,NA,NA,TRBJ2-5
TGTGCCAGCAGCCAAGCTAAGACAGGGGGCTACGAGCAGTACTTC,CASSQAKTGGYEQYF,TRBV14,NA,TRBD1,TRBJ2-7
TGCGCCAGCAGCCACGACGGGAGTGCCACAGATACGCAGTATTTT,CASSHDGSATDTQYF,TRBV5-1,few,NA,TRBJ2-3
TGCAGTGCTAGTCAGGCACTTGGTTACAATGAGCAGTTCTTC,CSASQALGYNEQFF,TRBV20-1,NA,NA,TRBJ2-1
TGCAGTGCCCTGGGACAGTGGAACACTGAAGCTTTCTTT,CSALGQWNTEAFF,TRBV20-1,NA,TRBD1,TRBJ1-1
TGCGCCAGCAGCTCGATACACAGGGCCGAGCAGTACTTC,CASSSIHRAEQYF,TRBV5-1,NA,NA,TRBJ2-7
TGTGCCAGCTCACGATCAACAGGGTACCAAGAGACCCAGTACTTC,CASSRSTGYQETQYF,TRBV18,NA,NA,TRBJ2-5
TGTGCCAGCAGTTTGGGACTAGTAGACCCCGGGGAGCTGTTTTTT,CASSLGLVDPGELFF,TRBV12-3/TRBV12-4,NA,TRBD2,TRBJ2-2
TGCAGCGTTGGAGAGGACAGCTATGGCTACACCTTC,CSVGEDSYGYTF,TRBV29-1,NA,NA,TRBJ1-2